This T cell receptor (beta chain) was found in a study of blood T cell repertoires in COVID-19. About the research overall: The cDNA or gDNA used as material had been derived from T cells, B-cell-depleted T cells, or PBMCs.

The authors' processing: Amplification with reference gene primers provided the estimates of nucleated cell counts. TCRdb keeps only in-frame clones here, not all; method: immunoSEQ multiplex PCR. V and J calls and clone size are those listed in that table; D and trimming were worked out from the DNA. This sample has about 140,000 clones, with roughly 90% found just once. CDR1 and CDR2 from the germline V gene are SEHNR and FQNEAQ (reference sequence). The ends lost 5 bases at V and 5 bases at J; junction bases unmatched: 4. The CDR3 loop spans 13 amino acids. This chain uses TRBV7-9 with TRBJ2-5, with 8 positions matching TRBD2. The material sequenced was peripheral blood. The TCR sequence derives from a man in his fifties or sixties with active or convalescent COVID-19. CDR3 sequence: CASSPGGAETQYF. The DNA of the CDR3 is TGTGCCAGCAGCCCCGGGGGGGCGGAGACCCAGTACTTC.